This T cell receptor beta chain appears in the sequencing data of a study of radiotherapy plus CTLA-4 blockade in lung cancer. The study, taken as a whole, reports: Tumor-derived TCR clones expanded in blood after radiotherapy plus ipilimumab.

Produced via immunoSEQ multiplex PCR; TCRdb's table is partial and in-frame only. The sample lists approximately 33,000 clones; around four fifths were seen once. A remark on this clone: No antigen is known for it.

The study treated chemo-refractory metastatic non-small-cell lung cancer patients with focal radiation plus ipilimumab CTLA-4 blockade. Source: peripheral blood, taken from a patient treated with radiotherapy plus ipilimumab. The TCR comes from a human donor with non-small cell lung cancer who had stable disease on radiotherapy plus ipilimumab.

The CDR3 DNA sequence: TGTGCCAGCAGCCAAGATTTGAACGGGGAGCTGTTTTTT. Protein: CASSQDLNGELFF. The rearrangement links TRBV4-2 to TRBJ2-2; the D is unclear. There are 13 residues in the CDR3. V was cut by 0 bases and J by 7 bases, with 6 bases left in between. Germline lookup yields CDR1 LGHNA and CDR2 YNFKEQ.